These 14 T cell receptor beta chains were sequenced from one sample in a study of cytomegalovirus exposure and HLA in healthy donors. PCR used 60 Vbeta primers and 13 Jbeta primers. Assay: immunoSEQ multiplex PCR; the TCRdb copy retains only in-frame clones and omits some. The repertoire has 150,000 to 180,000 clones, over 60% of them found once; the top ten carry roughly 4%. Material for sequencing was PBMCs. The receptors here all came from a woman in her thirties or forties in good health and CMV-seronegative.

J is TRBJ2-3 and V is TRBV27; the match to TRBD1 covers 7 bases. V lost 6 bases, J lost 1 base, and 10 bases stayed unmatched. CDR3 length equals 16 residues. Germline-derived CDR1 and CDR2 are MNHEY and SMNVEV (reference sequence). This CDR3 is CASRITGDSGTDTQYF. The CDR3 DNA reads as TGTGCCAGCAGGATTACAGGGGATTCGGGCACAGATACGCAGTATTTT.

This clone was seen a handful of times. The chain has TRBV6-5 and TRBJ2-7; 12 nucleotides line up with TRBD2. The CDR3 extends over 16 amino acids. The V and J ends lost 4 bases and 2 bases, in that order; junction bases with no gene match: 6. The germline gives CDR1 MNHEY, CDR2 SVGAGI. The CDR3 region is CASSFGTSGSPYEQYF. CDR3 DNA sequence: TGTGCCAGCAGTTTCGGGACTAGCGGGTCCCCCTACGAGCAGTACTTC.

For this clone: A read error may produce the germline difference seen at one junction end. The V call is TRBV7-7, the J call TRBJ2-7, with TRBD2 as a possible D gene (5 bases). Germline CDR1 is SSHAT and CDR2 is FNYEAQ (reference sequence). CDR3 length: 15 amino acids. The CDR3 protein is CASSLDLTSSHEQYF. DNA for the CDR3: TGTGCTAGCAGCTTAGACCTTACTAGTTCCCACGAGCAGTACTTC. Using reference TRBV7-7 and TRBJ2-7 for the parts outside the CDR3, the full variable domain is GAGVSQSPRYKVTKRGQDVTLRCDPISSHATLYWYQQALGQGPEFLTYFNYEAQPDKSGLPSDRFSAERPEGSISTLTIQRTEQRDSAMYRCASSLDLTSSHEQYFGPGTRLTVT.

V is TRBV10-3 and J is TRBJ2-5; TRBD2 agrees at 8 bases. From germline, CDR1 is ENHRY and CDR2 SYGVKD. With 4 bases clipped from V and 0 bases from J, the junction kept 7 bases outside the gene matches. The CDR3 runs 16 residues. The CDR3 nucleotides are TGTGCCATCAGTGGGAAGCGGGGGACCAACCAAGAGACCCAGTACTTC. Translation gives CAISGKRGTNQETQYF.

This clone turned up a few times. The rearrangement uses TRBV6-5 and TRBJ2-3; D gene uncertain. Germline CDR1 is MNHEY and CDR2 is SVGAGI. The CDR3 contains 15 residues. Trimming left V 9 bases short and J 5 bases short, with 21 bases between. CDR3 residues: CASKPNGAEIDTQYF. The DNA of the CDR3 is TGTGCCAGTAAACCGAATGGAGCAGAGATAGATACGCAGTATTTT.

This clone was detected only once. The V call is TRBV7-2, the J call TRBJ2-6; no definite D call. Germline V gives CDR1 SGHTA, CDR2 FQGNSA. This CDR3 region has 17 residues. V was trimmed by 2 bases and J by 0 bases, leaving 11 bases between them. The CDR3 nucleotides read TGTGCCAGCAGCTTATTAGAGCGTCTCTCTGGGGCCAACGTCCTGACTTTC. Translating it yields CASSLLERLSGANVLTF.

The rearrangement uses TRBV11-2 and TRBJ1-1, with TRBD1 matching over 12 bases. The CDR3 sequence is 14 residues long. Germline values: CDR1 SGHAT, CDR2 FQNNGV. Trimming at V came to 5 bases and at J to 10 bases, leaving 8 bases not matched to a gene. The CDR3 loop is CASSTAGQGAGAFF. The CDR3 DNA sequence: TGTGCCAGCAGCACCGCGGGACAGGGGGCAGGAGCTTTCTTT.

This chain connects TRBV7-7 to TRBJ1-3, with unresolved D. Germline CDR1 and CDR2: SSHAT and FNYEAQ (reference sequence). The CDR3 totals 13 residues. The CDR3 DNA is TGTGCGGTACAGACCGACTCTGGAAACACCATATATTTT. Residues: CAVQTDSGNTIYF.

This rearrangement joins TRBV6-1 to TRBJ2-3; D perhaps matches TRBD2 (6 bases). The CDR3 spans 15 residues. CDR1 is MNHNS, CDR2 SASEGT, per germline. Trimming removed 6 bases at V and 2 bases at J, with 15 bases between. CDR3 loop: CASRGLQLPTDTQYF. CDR3 nucleotide sequence: TGTGCCAGCAGGGGACTGCAACTACCCACAGATACGCAGTATTTT.

This chain uses TRBV11-3 with TRBJ1-2, with 7 bases fitting TRBD1. In germline, CDR1 is SGHNT, CDR2 YENEEA. Losses at the gene ends were 1 base for V and 2 bases for J; bases not matched to a gene: 13. The CDR3 has 18 amino acids. CDR3 bases: TGTGCCAGCAGCTTAGCCGGGTGGGGCCAGGGGGAAAACTATGGCTACACCTTC. Translation: CASSLAGWGQGENYGYTF.

The chain employs TRBV11-2 and TRBJ1-2; D is undetermined. Between the trimmed V and J ends, which lost 4 bases and 0 bases, there was a span of 6 bases. Per germline, CDR1 SGHAT and CDR2 FQNNGV. The CDR3 covers 13 residues. In DNA form, the CDR3 reads TGTGCCAGCAGCTCCAGGTCTAACTATGGCTACACCTTC. This translates into CASSSRSNYGYTF.

This clone was found once. The chain uses TRBV7-9 and TRBJ2-5; maybe TRBD1 (5 bases). Between the trimmed V and J ends, which lost 1 base and 4 bases, there was a span of 10 bases. CDR3 length: 14 residues. Germline CDR1 and CDR2: SEHNR and FQNEAQ (reference sequence). The CDR3 sequence: CASSLVGEGETQYF. CDR3 DNA: TGTGCCAGCAGCTTAGTAGGGGAAGGAGAGACCCAGTACTTC.

The gene calls are TRBV28 and TRBJ1-2, with D possibly being TRBD1 (6 bases). Per germline, CDR1 MDHEN and CDR2 SYDVKM. Trimming cost V 6 bases and J 4 bases, with 21 bases left between them. The CDR3 consists of 16 residues. The CDR3 region has the DNA TGTGCCAGCAGCCCCTTTCTAAGAGGGGGGGGCTATGGCTACACCTTC. Residues: CASSPFLRGGGYGYTF.

CDR3: CSAQGGAETQYF. CDR3 nucleotides: TGCAGCGCTCAGGGAGGGGCGGAGACCCAGTACTTC. V and J are TRBV29-1 and TRBJ2-5; 7 bases align to TRBD2. The J segment lost 5 bases and the V segment lost 7 bases, leaving 7 bases of the junction unmatched. This CDR3 contains 12 residues. Germline-derived CDR1 and CDR2 are SQVTM and ANQGSEA.